This T cell receptor beta chain stems from a study of T-cell reconstitution after alpha-beta-depleted transplantation in children (dated by TCRdb to the mid-2010s). Looking at the study overall: The study quantitatively tracked T-cell immune reconstitution after TCRalphabeta/CD19-depleted allogeneic hematopoietic cell transplantation in children using TCR repertoire profiling. Results the study describes overall, beyond this receptor: Hyperexpanded clone frequencies declined over subsequent months; after one year, T-cell counts and TCRbeta diversity were mostly attributed to newly produced T cells. Apparently early alphabetaT-cell count recovery about two months after transplant reportedly relied on only several hundred rapidly expanded clones derived from non-depleted graft cells. In some patients, high TCRbeta diversity at day 60 was attributed to recipient T cells and intrathymic progenitors that had survived conditioning.

Trimming costs V 0 bases and J 2 bases, and their ends lie 11 bases apart. Including cysteine and phenylalanine, the CDR3 has 15 amino acids. The retained sequence is limited to the CDR3, 45 bases, with the frame set at the first base. According to the germline V gene, CDR1 reads LGHNA and CDR2 reads YSLEER. The meaning of the sample's treatment or condition label: allogeneic hematopoietic cell transplantation with graft depleted of TCRalphabeta T cells and CD19 B cells. The children who served as transplant recipients had been given grafts of TCRalphabeta/CD19-depleted allogeneic hematopoietic cells. Library prep was done by PCR. TCRdb lists the instrument as Illumina HiSeq 2500. To normalize quantification of the TCRbeta repertoire, the TCR libraries were built with molecular barcoding that relied on unique molecular identifiers. TCRdb ran its own pipeline on the public reads, namely fastp trimming at Q25 and MiXCR clone calling, and kept in-frame beta chains. Duplicate CDR3 protein sequences are folded into a single record with the most common DNA and genes. This sample holds under 750,000 distinct CDR3 sequences; roughly 23% were observed only once. Of the sample, 11% to 15% falls within the top ten clones.

With regard to this clonotype: No cognate antigen has been identified for it. No base quality information exists; no much larger clone differs at one position.

The specimen was PBMCs, mostly from graft donor cells, collected 360 days after TCRalphabeta/CD19-depleted stem cell transplant. In this chain, TRBV4-3 is recombined with TRBJ2-7, with a weak D call of TRBD1 (5 bases match). This TCR derives from a boy under three years old who had a stem cell transplant for acute myeloid leukemia, so the T cells may come from the graft donor. CDR3 sequence: CASSQDQAGTYEQYF. The sequenced DNA is TGCGCCAGCAGCCAAGATCAGGCAGGGACCTACGAGCAGTACTTC.